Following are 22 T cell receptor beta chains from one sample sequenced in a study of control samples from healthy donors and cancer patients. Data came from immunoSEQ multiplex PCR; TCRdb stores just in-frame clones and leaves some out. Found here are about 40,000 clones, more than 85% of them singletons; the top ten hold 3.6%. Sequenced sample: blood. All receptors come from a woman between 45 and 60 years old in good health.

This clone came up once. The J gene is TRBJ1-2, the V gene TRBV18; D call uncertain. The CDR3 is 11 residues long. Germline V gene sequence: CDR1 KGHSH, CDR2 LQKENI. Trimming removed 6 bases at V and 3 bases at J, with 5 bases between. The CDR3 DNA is TGTGCCAGCTCGGCGGACTATGGCTACACCTTC. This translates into CASSADYGYTF.

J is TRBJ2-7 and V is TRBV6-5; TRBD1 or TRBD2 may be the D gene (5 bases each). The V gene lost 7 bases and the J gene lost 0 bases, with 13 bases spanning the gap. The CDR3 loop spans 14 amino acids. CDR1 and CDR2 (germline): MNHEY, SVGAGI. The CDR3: CASTPSGGSYEQYF. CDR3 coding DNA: TGTGCCAGCACCCCAAGTGGGGGCTCCTACGAGCAGTACTTC.

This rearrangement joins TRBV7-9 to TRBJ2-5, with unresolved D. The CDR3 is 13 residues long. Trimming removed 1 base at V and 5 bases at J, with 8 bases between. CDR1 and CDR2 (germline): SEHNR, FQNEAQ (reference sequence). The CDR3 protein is CASSLGARETQYF. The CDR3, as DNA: TGTGCCAGCAGCTTAGGGGCCAGGGAGACCCAGTACTTC.

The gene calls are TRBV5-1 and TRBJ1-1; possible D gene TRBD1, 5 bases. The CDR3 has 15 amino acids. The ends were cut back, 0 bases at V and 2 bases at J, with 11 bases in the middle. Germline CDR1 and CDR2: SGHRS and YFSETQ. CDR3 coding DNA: TGCGCCAGCAGCTTGGGACAGCGTCTTAACACTGAAGCTTTCTTT. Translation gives CASSLGQRLNTEAFF.

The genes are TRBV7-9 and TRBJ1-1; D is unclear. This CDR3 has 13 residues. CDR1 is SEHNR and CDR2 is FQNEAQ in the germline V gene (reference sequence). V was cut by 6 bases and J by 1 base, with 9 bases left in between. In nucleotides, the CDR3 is TGTGCCAGCAGATCCCGACGGAACACTGAAGCTTTCTTT. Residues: CASRSRRNTEAFF.

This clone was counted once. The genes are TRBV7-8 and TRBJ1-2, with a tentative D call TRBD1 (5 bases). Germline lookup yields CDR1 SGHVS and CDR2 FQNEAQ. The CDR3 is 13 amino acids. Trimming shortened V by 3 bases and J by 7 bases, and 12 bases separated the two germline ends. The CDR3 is CASSFRRDPGYTF. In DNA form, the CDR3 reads TGTGCCAGCAGCTTTAGAAGGGACCCTGGCTACACCTTC.

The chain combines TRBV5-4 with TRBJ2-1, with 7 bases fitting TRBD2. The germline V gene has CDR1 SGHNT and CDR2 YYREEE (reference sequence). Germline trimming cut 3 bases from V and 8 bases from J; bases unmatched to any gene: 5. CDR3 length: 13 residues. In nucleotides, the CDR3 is TGTGCCAGCAGCTATGCGGGGAGGGATGAGCAGTTCTTC. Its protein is CASSYAGRDEQFF.

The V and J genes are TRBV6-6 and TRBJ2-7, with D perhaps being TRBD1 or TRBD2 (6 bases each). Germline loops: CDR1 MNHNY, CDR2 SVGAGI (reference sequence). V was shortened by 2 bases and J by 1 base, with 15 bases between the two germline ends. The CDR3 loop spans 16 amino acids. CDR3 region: CASSYPEGGPSYEQYF. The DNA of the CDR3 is TGTGCCAGCAGTTACCCCGAGGGGGGACCATCCTACGAGCAGTACTTC.

CDR3 sequence: CASSRTGGYTF. In nucleotides, the CDR3 is TGTGCCAGTAGTAGGACGGGTGGCTACACCTTC. The V call is TRBV19, the J call TRBJ1-2; D uncertain. The CDR3 spans 11 residues. Germline V gene data show CDR1 as LNHDA and CDR2 as SQIVND (reference sequence). Trimming took off 4 bases at V and 7 bases at J, with 7 bases between the two ends.

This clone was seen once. CDR3 in amino acids: CASSPWGLRDSPLHF. Written as DNA, the CDR3 is TGTGCCAGCAGCCCCTGGGGACTTCGTGATTCACCCCTCCACTTT. The chain uses TRBV7-9 and TRBJ1-6; possible D gene TRBD1, 5 bases. CDR1 is SEHNR and CDR2 is FQNEAQ in the germline V gene (reference sequence). Deletions cut 5 bases from V and 8 bases from J, with 16 bases between. CDR3 length: 15 amino acids.

The CDR3 protein is CASRAGTSADTQYF. Here the CDR3 DNA reads TGTGCCAGCAGGGCCGGGACTAGCGCAGATACGCAGTATTTT. The chain has TRBV2 and TRBJ2-3, with 10 bases matching TRBD2. The V gene end was trimmed by 6 bases and the J gene end by 4 bases; junction bases not matched to a gene: 4. The CDR3 loop spans 14 amino acids. Per germline, CDR1 SNHLY and CDR2 FYNNEI.

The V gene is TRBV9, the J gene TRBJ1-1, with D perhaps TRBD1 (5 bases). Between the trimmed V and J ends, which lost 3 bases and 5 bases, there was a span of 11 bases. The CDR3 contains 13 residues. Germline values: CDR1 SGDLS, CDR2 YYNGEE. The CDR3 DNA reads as TGTGCCAGCAGCGCATCAGGACAAACTGAAGCTTTCTTT. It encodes CASSASGQTEAFF. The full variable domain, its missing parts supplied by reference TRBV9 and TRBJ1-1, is DSGVTQTPKHLITATGQRVTLRCSPRSGDLSVYWYQQSLDQGLQFLIQYYNGEERAKGNILERFSAQQFPDLHSELNLSSLELGDSALYFCASSASGQTEAFFGQGTRLTVV.

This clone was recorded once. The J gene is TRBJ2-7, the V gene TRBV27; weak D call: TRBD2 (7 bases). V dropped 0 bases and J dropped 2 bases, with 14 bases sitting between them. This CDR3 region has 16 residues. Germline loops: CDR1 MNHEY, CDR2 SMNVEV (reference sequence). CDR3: CASSLSRGGTPYEQYF. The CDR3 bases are TGTGCCAGCAGTTTATCTAGGGGGGGGACACCCTACGAGCAGTACTTC.

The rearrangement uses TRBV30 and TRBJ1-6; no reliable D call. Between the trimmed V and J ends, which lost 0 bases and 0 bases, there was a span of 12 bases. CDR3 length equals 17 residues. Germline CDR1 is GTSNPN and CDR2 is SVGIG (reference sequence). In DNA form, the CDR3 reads TGTGCCTGGAGTGTACTAATGACGAGCTCCTATAATTCACCCCTCCACTTT. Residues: CAWSVLMTSSYNSPLHF. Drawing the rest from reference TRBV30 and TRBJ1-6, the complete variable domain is SQTIHQWPATLVQPVGSPLSLECTVEGTSNPNLYWYRQAAGRGLQLLFYSVGIGQISSEVPQNLSASRPQDRQFILSSKKLLLSDSGFYLCAWSVLMTSSYNSPLHFGNGTRLTVT.

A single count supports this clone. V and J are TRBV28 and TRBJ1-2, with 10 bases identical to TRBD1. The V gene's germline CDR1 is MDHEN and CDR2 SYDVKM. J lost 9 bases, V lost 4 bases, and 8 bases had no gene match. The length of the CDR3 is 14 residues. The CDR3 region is CASSSRDRGIRYTF. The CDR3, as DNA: TGTGCCAGCAGTTCCCGGGACAGGGGTATCCGCTACACCTTC.

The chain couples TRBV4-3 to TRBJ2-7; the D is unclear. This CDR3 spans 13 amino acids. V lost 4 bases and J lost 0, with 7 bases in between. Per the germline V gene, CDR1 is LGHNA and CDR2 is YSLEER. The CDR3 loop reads CASSRAGSYEQYF. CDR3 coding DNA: TGCGCCAGCAGCCGGGCAGGCTCCTACGAGCAGTACTTC.

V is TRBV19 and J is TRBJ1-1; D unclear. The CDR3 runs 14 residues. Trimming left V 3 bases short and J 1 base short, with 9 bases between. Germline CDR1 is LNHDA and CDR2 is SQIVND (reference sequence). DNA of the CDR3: TGTGCCAGTAGTATCGAGGGTAGGAACACTGAAGCTTTCTTT. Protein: CASSIEGRNTEAFF.

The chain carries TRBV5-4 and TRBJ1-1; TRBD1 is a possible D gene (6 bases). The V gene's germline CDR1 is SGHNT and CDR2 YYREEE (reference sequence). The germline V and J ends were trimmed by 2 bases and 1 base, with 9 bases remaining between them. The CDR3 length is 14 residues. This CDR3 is CASSLGQKNTEAFF. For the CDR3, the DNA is TGTGCCAGCAGCTTAGGACAGAAGAACACTGAAGCTTTCTTT.

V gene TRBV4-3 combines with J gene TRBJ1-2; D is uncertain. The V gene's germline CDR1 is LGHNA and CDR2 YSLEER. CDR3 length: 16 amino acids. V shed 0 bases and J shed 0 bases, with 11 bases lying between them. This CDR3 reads CASSQEVGYSNYGYTF. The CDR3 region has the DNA TGCGCCAGCAGCCAAGAAGTGGGATATTCTAACTATGGCTACACCTTC.

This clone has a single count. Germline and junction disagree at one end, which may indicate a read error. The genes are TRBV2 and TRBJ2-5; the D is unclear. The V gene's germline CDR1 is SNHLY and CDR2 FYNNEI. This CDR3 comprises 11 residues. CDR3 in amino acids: CASSQAETQYF. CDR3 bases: TGTGCCAGCAGTCAAGCCGAGACCCAGTACTTC.

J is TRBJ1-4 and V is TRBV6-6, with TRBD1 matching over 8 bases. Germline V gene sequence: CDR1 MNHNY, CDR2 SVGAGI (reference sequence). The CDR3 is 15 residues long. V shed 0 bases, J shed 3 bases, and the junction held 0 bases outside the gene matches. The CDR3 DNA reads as TGTGCCAGCAGTTACTCGACAGGGGCTAATGAAAAACTGTTTTTT. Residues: CASSYSTGANEKLFF.

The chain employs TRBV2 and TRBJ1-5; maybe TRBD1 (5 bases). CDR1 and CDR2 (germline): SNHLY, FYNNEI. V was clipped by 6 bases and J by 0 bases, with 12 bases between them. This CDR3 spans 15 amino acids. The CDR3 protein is CASRDMAYSNQPQHF. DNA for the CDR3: TGTGCCAGCAGGGACATGGCATATAGCAATCAGCCCCAGCATTTT.